This passage covers 26 T cell receptor beta chains from one sample sequenced in a study of T cell responses to AZD1222 COVID-19 vaccine. The data were produced by immunoSEQ multiplex PCR, yet TCRdb's version contains in-frame clones alone and is incomplete. This sample carries approximately 150,000 clones, 70% to 90% of them seen once, and the ten largest clones take about 4.9%. Sequences were derived from peripheral blood, sampled 28 days after the second AZD1222 dose. These receptors came from an adult who received the AZD1222 COVID-19 vaccine.

The V gene is TRBV5-5, the J gene TRBJ1-5; D is unclear. The CDR3 has 16 amino acids. V lost 0 bases, J lost 0 bases, and 10 bases lay in between. CDR1 SGHKS and CDR2 YYEKEE come from the germline V gene (reference sequence). CDR3 coding DNA: TGTGCCAGCAGCTTGGCCGGGATTAATAGCAATCAGCCCCAGCATTTT. Its protein is CASSLAGINSNQPQHF.

This clone was found once. The V call is TRBV4-1, the J call TRBJ2-7, with D perhaps TRBD1 (5 bases). V shed 4 bases and J shed 2 bases, with 15 bases lying between them. This CDR3 region has 15 residues. Germline V gene sequence: CDR1 MGHRA, CDR2 YSYEKL. CDR3 loop: CASSPRGSATYEQYF. The CDR3 region has the DNA TGCGCCAGCAGCCCTAGGGGTTCGGCTACCTACGAGCAGTACTTC.

The J gene is TRBJ1-6, the V gene TRBV30; 7 bases line up with TRBD1. Losses at the gene ends were 0 bases for V and 15 bases for J; bases not matched to a gene: 5. This CDR3 has 12 residues. The germline V gene has CDR1 GTSNPN and CDR2 SVGIG (reference sequence). CDR3 region: CAWSVWGQNLHF. In DNA form, the CDR3 reads TGTGCCTGGAGTGTCTGGGGACAGAACCTCCACTTT.

This chain links TRBV5-1 with TRBJ2-5; D call uncertain. Trimming removed 4 bases from V and 0 bases from J, with 1 base in between. The CDR3 length is 11 residues. The germline V gene encodes CDR1 SGHRS and CDR2 YFSETQ. In DNA form, the CDR3 reads TGCGCCAGCAGCGACCAAGAGACCCAGTACTTC. Amino acid sequence: CASSDQETQYF.

The rearrangement joins TRBV19 to TRBJ2-5, with 8 bases aligning to TRBD2. This CDR3 is 14 amino acids long. The ends lost 1 base at V and 5 bases at J; junction bases unmatched: 3. Germline CDR1 is LNHDA and CDR2 is SQIVND (reference sequence). CDR3 DNA sequence: TGTGCCAGTAGTATAGCGGGAGGGTGGGAGACCCAGTACTTC. It encodes CASSIAGGWETQYF. Based on the CDR3 plus reference TRBV19 and TRBJ2-5, the full variable domain is DGGITQSPKYLFRKEGQNVTLSCEQNLNHDAMYWYRQDPGQGLRLIYYSQIVNDFQKGDIAEGYSVSREKKESFPLTVTSAQKNPTAFYLCASSIAGGWETQYFGPGTRLLVL.

The sample holds a few counts of this clone. The V call is TRBV19, the J call TRBJ2-2; 8 bases map to TRBD1. The CDR3 loop spans 14 amino acids. Germline CDR1 LNHDA, CDR2 SQIVND (reference sequence). The V and J ends lost 4 bases and 8 bases, in that order; junction bases with no gene match: 6. The CDR3 DNA reads as TGTGCCAGTAGTAACAGGGGGGAACGAGGGGAGCTGTTTTTT. Its translation: CASSNRGERGELFF.

This chain links TRBV19 with TRBJ1-5; maybe TRBD1 (6 bases). Looked up from germline, CDR1 is LNHDA and CDR2 is SQIVND (reference sequence). The CDR3 extends over 15 amino acids. The germline V and J ends were trimmed by 7 bases and 1 base, with 14 bases remaining between them. The chain's CDR3 is CASTGGRGSNQPQHF. The CDR3 DNA reads TGTGCCAGTACGGGGGGGCGGGGGAGCAATCAGCCCCAGCATTTT.

J is TRBJ1-1 and V is TRBV10-2; maybe TRBD1 (5 bases). Trimming took off 8 bases at V and 0 bases at J, with 10 bases between the two ends. Per the germline V gene, CDR1 is WSHSY and CDR2 is SAAADI. The CDR3 is made up of 13 amino acids. CDR3 DNA: TGCGCCAGCGCTGGGGGGATGAACACTGAAGCTTTCTTT. As protein: CASAGGMNTEAFF.

The V and J genes are TRBV27 and TRBJ2-2; weak D call: TRBD2 (5 bases). Germline V gene data show CDR1 as MNHEY and CDR2 as SMNVEV (reference sequence). V lost 2 bases and J 8 bases, leaving 18 bases between the germline ends. The CDR3 consists of 16 residues. CDR3 nucleotide sequence: TGTGCCAGCAGTTTAGAGGGCACAATAGGGCCGGGGGAGCTGTTTTTT. It codes for CASSLEGTIGPGELFF.

The chain employs TRBV6-5 and TRBJ1-5; 8 bases are shared with TRBD1. The germline gives CDR1 MNHEY, CDR2 SVGAGI. The CDR3 consists of 15 residues. Trimming removed 2 bases from V and 4 bases from J; junction bases left unmatched: 4. This CDR3 is CASSYGTGANQPQHF. The CDR3 DNA reads as TGTGCCAGCAGTTACGGGACAGGCGCGAATCAGCCCCAGCATTTT.

The chain has TRBV13 and TRBJ2-2, with no clear D. Trimming left V 7 bases short and J 0 bases short, with 15 bases between. Germline loops: CDR1 PRHDT, CDR2 FYEKMQ (reference sequence). This CDR3 spans 16 amino acids. The CDR3 loop reads CASTIVRLANTGELFF. The CDR3 region has the DNA TGTGCCAGCACAATCGTCCGACTCGCGAACACCGGGGAGCTGTTTTTT.

V and J are TRBV5-1 and TRBJ1-2; no clear D gene. Germline-derived CDR1 and CDR2 are SGHRS and YFSETQ. Deletions cut 0 bases from V and 5 bases from J, with 17 bases between. The CDR3 is made up of 16 amino acids. The CDR3, as DNA: TGCGCCAGCAGCTTGGAGGAAGCCTCGATGTATTATGGCTACACCTTC. Protein sequence: CASSLEEASMYYGYTF. Combining the CDR3 with reference TRBV5-1 and TRBJ1-2 gives the whole variable domain KAGVTQTPRYLIKTRGQQVTLSCSPISGHRSVSWYQQTPGQGLQFLFEYFSETQRNKGNFPGRFSGRQFSNSRSEMNVSTLELGDSALYLCASSLEEASMYYGYTFGSGTRLTVV.

The chain has TRBV5-4 and TRBJ1-6; D possibly corresponds to TRBD1 (6 bases). The V gene lost 4 bases and the J gene lost 10 bases, with 18 bases spanning the gap. In germline, CDR1 is SGHNT, CDR2 YYREEE (reference sequence). The CDR3 runs 15 residues. The CDR3 sequence is CASSRDNLGASPLHF. CDR3 nucleotides: TGTGCCAGCAGCCGGGACAACTTAGGGGCATCACCCCTCCACTTT.

This chain joins TRBV30 and TRBJ2-5; TRBD2 aligns across 11 bases. The trim removed 5 bases at V and 9 bases at J, leaving 8 bases unmatched. Germline V gene lookup returns CDR1 GTSNPN and CDR2 SVGIG (reference sequence). The CDR3 runs to 13 residues. CDR3: CAWASSGRKAQYF. CDR3 nucleotide sequence: TGTGCCTGGGCCTCTAGCGGGAGGAAGGCCCAGTACTTC.

This clone was seen just once. CDR3 bases: TGTGCCAGCTCTGACCTCCGGGACAGGGTTTCAGGAAACACCATATATTTT. Translation gives CASSDLRDRVSGNTIYF. This chain links TRBV18 with TRBJ1-3; 9 bases agree with TRBD1. The germline CDR1 and CDR2 sequences are KGHSH and LQKENI. Trimming took 6 bases from V and 4 from J; bases not matched to a gene: 13. The CDR3 loop spans 17 amino acids. The full variable domain, its missing parts supplied by reference TRBV18 and TRBJ1-3, is NAGVMQNPRHLVRRRGQEARLRCSPMKGHSHVYWYRQLPEEGLKFMVYLQKENIIDESGMPKERFSAEFPKEGPSILRIQQVVRGDSAAYFCASSDLRDRVSGNTIYFGEGSWLTVV.

The J gene is TRBJ1-6, the V gene TRBV25-1, with D maybe TRBD1 (6 bases). Germline values: CDR1 MGHDK, CDR2 SYGVNS. The CDR3 is 15 amino acids. Trimming shortened V by 2 bases and J by 11 bases, and 16 bases separated the two germline ends. Here the CDR3 reads CASSEPGAGEAPLHF. The CDR3, as DNA: TGTGCCAGCAGTGAACCAGGGGCAGGGGAGGCACCCCTCCACTTT.

V and J are TRBV30 and TRBJ1-5, with D hard to call. There are 18 residues in the CDR3. Germline V gene sequence: CDR1 GTSNPN, CDR2 SVGIG (reference sequence). V was trimmed by 2 bases and J by 2 bases, leaving 22 bases between them. The DNA for the CDR3 is TGTGCCTGGAGTTCGACTACGGGCCTAACTAGGGGCAATCAGCCCCAGCATTTT. Its protein product is CAWSSTTGLTRGNQPQHF.

This chain uses TRBV4-2 with TRBJ2-1; no clear D gene. V shed 0 bases and J shed 7 bases, with 4 bases lying between them. Germline V CDR1 and CDR2: LGHNA, YNFKEQ. The CDR3 has 12 amino acids. The CDR3 DNA follows: TGTGCCAGCAGCCAAGATTGGAATGAGCAGTTCTTC. Residues: CASSQDWNEQFF.

The gene calls are TRBV11-3 and TRBJ1-1; 9 bases agree with TRBD1. Trimming removed 5 bases from V and 4 bases from J; junction bases left unmatched: 8. The CDR3 covers 15 residues. Germline assignment: CDR1 SGHNT and CDR2 YENEEA. Here the CDR3 DNA reads TGTGCCAGCAGCCCGGGGGACAGGGTAGGCACTGAAGCTTTCTTT. Translating it yields CASSPGDRVGTEAFF.

The V and J genes are TRBV6-4 and TRBJ1-2, with TRBD1 as a possible D gene (6 bases). The CDR3 length is 17 residues. Trimming took off 0 bases at V and 2 bases at J, with 16 bases between the two ends. Germline lookup yields CDR1 MRHNA and CDR2 SNTAGT. The CDR3 is CASSDSTEQGLNYGYTF. DNA of the CDR3: TGTGCCAGCAGTGACTCGACGGAGCAGGGGTTGAACTATGGCTACACCTTC.

The rearrangement joins TRBV29-1 to TRBJ2-6; 9 bases are a match to TRBD1. V shed 5 bases, J shed 0 bases, and the junction held 5 bases outside the gene matches. Germline CDR1 reads SQVTM; CDR2 reads ANQGSEA. This CDR3 comprises 16 residues. CDR3 in DNA: TGCAGCGTTAGAGGGGACAGGGTCTCTGGGGCCAACGTCCTGACTTTC. Protein sequence: CSVRGDRVSGANVLTF.

This chain joins TRBV28 and TRBJ1-6; unclear D gene. The CDR3 contains 13 residues. Between the trimmed V and J ends, which lost 2 bases and 12 bases, there was a span of 11 bases. The germline CDR1 and CDR2 sequences are MDHEN and SYDVKM. The CDR3 DNA sequence: TGTGCCAGCAGTTTAGGCGTAAATGTACCCCTCCACTTT. It is translated as CASSLGVNVPLHF.

The gene calls are TRBV28 and TRBJ1-2, with 7 bases that match TRBD1. The CDR3 consists of 15 residues. The germline CDR1 and CDR2 sequences are MDHEN and SYDVKM. Trimming cost V 5 bases and J 1 base; bases outside gene matches: 7. CDR3 DNA: TGTGCCAGCAGTGCGTGGGACAGAAGTAACTATGGCTACACCTTC. This translates into CASSAWDRSNYGYTF.

V and J are TRBV6-5 and TRBJ1-3; no reliable D call. The germline gives CDR1 MNHEY, CDR2 SVGAGI. V was pared by 6 bases and J by 2 bases, with 14 bases between. This CDR3 contains 15 residues. CDR3: CASRKKPIAGNTIYF. Here the CDR3 DNA reads TGTGCCAGCAGAAAAAAACCCATTGCTGGAAACACCATATATTTT.

The chain recombines TRBV25-1 with TRBJ1-5; D possibly corresponds to TRBD1 (6 bases). The CDR3 is made up of 14 amino acids. CDR1 and CDR2 from the germline V gene are MGHDK and SYGVNS. Trimming left V 3 bases short and J 8 bases short, with 14 bases between. This CDR3 is CASSEKGGYEPQHF. The DNA for the CDR3 is TGTGCCAGCAGTGAGAAGGGGGGTTATGAGCCCCAGCATTTT.

The CDR3 sequence is CASSQRTGADTQYF. In DNA, the CDR3 is TGTGCCAGCAGCCAACGGACAGGGGCAGATACGCAGTATTTT. The chain joins TRBV3-1 (or the pseudogene TRBV3-2) to TRBJ2-3, with 9 bases lining up with TRBD1. The trim removed 2 bases at V and 4 bases at J, leaving 1 base unmatched. The CDR3 spans 14 residues. Germline assignment: CDR1 LGHDT and CDR2 YNNKEL (reference sequence).